The TCR beta chain under discussion was sequenced for a study of blood T cell repertoires in COVID-19. The assay was immunoSEQ multiplex PCR, and TCRdb's table has in-frame clones only and misses some. Of around 200,000 clones listed, 80% to 85% are singletons. The CDR3 loop spans 15 amino acids. CDR1 is LNHDA, CDR2 SQIVND, per germline (reference sequence). The trim removed 1 base at V and 2 bases at J, leaving 5 bases unmatched. Input material: peripheral blood. This TCR was sampled from a man between 50 and 59 years old with active or convalescent COVID-19. J is TRBJ2-7 and V is TRBV19; 7 positions agree with TRBD2. CDR3 nucleotides: TGTGCCAGTAGTATAGGGACTAGTGCGACCTACGAGCAGTACTTC. Its protein is CASSIGTSATYEQYF.